This TCR beta chain stems from a study of control samples from healthy donors and cancer patients. Per the germline V gene, CDR1 is MGHDK and CDR2 is SYGVNS. CDR3 size: 14 residues. Losses at the gene ends were 7 bases for V and 2 bases for J; bases not matched to a gene: 8. Some clones are missing from TCRdb's copy, which holds only in-frame ones; the method was immunoSEQ multiplex PCR. The sample has 110,000 to 150,000 clones; roughly 92% are singletons. The sequenced material came from blood. This sequence joins TRBV25-1 and TRBJ2-7; 7 nucleotides align to TRBD1. The receptor's source is a man aged 40-55 years in good health. The CDR3 bases are TGTGCCAGCATGAGGACAGGAGCCCCCTACGAGCAGTACTTC. This sequence encodes CASMRTGAPYEQYF.